This TCR beta chain was recovered during a study of T cells in localized non-small cell lung cancer. Details on this clone: The antigen remains undetermined.

Per the germline V gene, CDR1 is MNHNY and CDR2 is SVGAGI (reference sequence). There are 11 residues in the CDR3. V lost 5 bases to trimming and J lost 3 bases, with 5 bases between them. The data were produced by immunoSEQ multiplex PCR, yet TCRdb's version contains in-frame clones alone and is incomplete. The sample has under 5,500 clones, 85% to 95% seen once. Study observations and caveats: Prolonged overall survival went with higher T cell density in the blood. Researchers found a median 57 of the top 100 tumor clones in adjacent lung. Uninvolved adjacent lung had the highest recorded T cell clonality, with tumor below it. Heterogeneity stays possible, as sequencing covered only one tumor region.

The receptor comes from a woman aged 40-69 years with stage I lung adenocarcinoma. Here the sequenced sample was peripheral blood, taken before any cancer treatment. The V and J genes are TRBV6-6 and TRBJ2-7, with D unresolved. In DNA, the CDR3 is TGTGCCAGCAGTAACAGCTACGAGCAGTACTTC. Translating gives CASSNSYEQYF.